A single sample gave rise to the 30 T cell receptor beta chains below, sequenced in a study of beta chain features in type 1 diabetes. Findings of the study overall: In every one of the four CD4+ subsets, TCRB CDR3s were moderately but significantly shorter in Type 1 diabetes patients.

Expressed TCRB transcripts were sequenced because the isolated RNA had all been reverse transcribed beforehand. The assay was immunoSEQ multiplex PCR, and TCRdb's table has in-frame clones only and misses some. The table records fewer than 45,000 clones, 60% to 75% of them present only once. What these receptors recognize is not known. Sequencing was done on a sample of Tregs from blood. These receptors were obtained from a man aged 30 to 39 with type 1 diabetes. Some clones in this sample may be carry-over from other donors' samples.

This clone has just one count. The same CDR3 arises from other DNA sequences in this sample as well. The chain links TRBV5-1 to TRBJ2-5; 11 positions match TRBD2. Losses at the gene ends were 3 bases for V and 4 bases for J; bases not matched to a gene: 2. The germline V gene has CDR1 SGHRS and CDR2 YFSETQ. CDR3 length: 14 residues. The CDR3, as DNA: TGCGCCAGCAGCTCACTAGCGGGGGTAGAGACCCAGTACTTC. Translating gives CASSSLAGVETQYF.

The V and J genes are TRBV5-6 and TRBJ2-5; 8 bases align to TRBD2. In germline, CDR1 is SGHDT, CDR2 YYEEEE. The CDR3 sequence is 14 residues long. J was trimmed by 6 bases and V by 1 base; bases with no gene match: 5. CDR3 region: CASSLRAGEKTQYF. The CDR3 DNA is TGTGCCAGCAGCTTGAGAGCGGGGGAAAAGACCCAGTACTTC.

V usage is TRBV7-8 and J usage is TRBJ2-5; possible D gene TRBD2, 5 bases. The CDR3 has 15 amino acids. Between the trimmed V and J ends, which lost 5 bases and 7 bases, there was a span of 20 bases. Germline CDR1 and CDR2: SGHVS and FQNEAQ. In DNA, the CDR3 is TGTGCCAGCAGCCCAGAGGGCGTGCCGTTGGGGACCCAGTACTTC. Translation gives CASSPEGVPLGTQYF.

The chain carries TRBV7-3 and TRBJ2-1; 12 bases are a match to TRBD2. The length of the CDR3 is 15 residues. Trimming removed 5 bases from V and 4 bases from J; junction bases left unmatched: 3. Germline V CDR1 and CDR2: SGHTA, FQGTGA. CDR3 residues: CASSRTSGEYNEQFF. CDR3 DNA: TGTGCCAGCAGCCGGACTAGCGGGGAATACAATGAGCAGTTCTTC.

By sample fraction, this clone is medium-sized. No DNA is shown, since the ends of the CDR3 on it are uncertain; the CDR3 is the one TCRdb lists. The J gene is TRBJ1-1, the V gene TRBV5-1; TRBD1 is the table's D call, not checked against the DNA. Germline CDR1 reads SGHRS; CDR2 reads YFSETQ. The CDR3 has 17 amino acids, counting both end residues. The CDR3: CASSFLWTDSEGTEAFF.

V is TRBV28 and J is TRBJ1-2; D ambiguous. Germline loops: CDR1 MDHEN, CDR2 SYDVKM. The CDR3 is made up of 13 amino acids. Trimming stripped 3 bases from V and 4 bases from J, with 9 bases between. The CDR3 sequence: CASSFVHSYGYTF. CDR3 sequence (DNA): TGTGCCAGCAGTTTTGTCCACAGCTATGGCTACACCTTC.

J is TRBJ1-1 and V is TRBV5-4; TRBD1 agrees at 9 bases. Per the germline V gene, CDR1 is SGHNT and CDR2 is YYREEE (reference sequence). After removal of 4 bases from V and 7 bases from J, the junction contained 8 bases not matched to a gene. This CDR3 has 14 amino acids. The CDR3 bases are TGTGCCAGCAGCCTCGACAGGGGGTACGGTGAAGCTTTCTTT. Translating it yields CASSLDRGYGEAFF. The entire variable domain, with the rest obtained from reference TRBV5-4 and TRBJ1-1, is as follows: ETGVTQSPTHLIKTRGQQVTLRCSSQSGHNTVSWYQQALGQGPQFIFQYYREEENGRGNFPPRFSGLQFPNYSSELNVNALELDDSALYLCASSLDRGYGEAFFGQGTRLTVV.

This clone was observed a few times. J is TRBJ1-1 and V is TRBV2; D uncertain. This CDR3 contains 15 residues. Trimming cost V 9 bases and J 5 bases, with 22 bases left between them. CDR1 is SNHLY and CDR2 is FYNNEI in the germline V gene. The CDR3, as DNA: TGTGCCAGTCTGCAAGATTGGTGGGCCGGTACTGAAGCTTTCTTT. Its protein product is CASLQDWWAGTEAFF.

The chain carries TRBV9 and TRBJ2-5; 11 bases align to TRBD1. J was trimmed by 4 bases and V by 4 bases; bases with no gene match: 6. CDR1 and CDR2 (germline): SGDLS, YYNGEE. CDR3 length: 15 residues. This chain's CDR3 is CASSPGTGGLETQYF. CDR3 bases: TGTGCCAGCAGCCCCGGGACAGGGGGGCTAGAGACCCAGTACTTC.

This chain connects TRBV10-1 to TRBJ2-7; TRBD2 matches 11 bases. This CDR3 has 16 residues. The junction had 6 bases not matched to a gene; V was cut back by 3 bases and J by 2 bases. The germline CDR1 and CDR2 sequences are WNHNN and SYGVQD (reference sequence). The CDR3 nucleotides are TGCGCCAGCAGTGACTCAACTAGCGGGGGCGCCTACGAGCAGTACTTC. Translated, it gives CASSDSTSGGAYEQYF.

The chain joins TRBV23-1 to TRBJ1-4; 7 bases agree with TRBD1. TRBV23-1 is recorded as an ORF, its role being uncertain. V was pared by 9 bases and J by 3 bases, with 10 bases of the junction left unmatched. The CDR3 is made up of 15 amino acids. The CDR3 sequence: CARVRDSASNEKLFF. CDR3 bases: TGCGCCAGAGTCAGGGACAGCGCTTCTAATGAAAAACTGTTTTTT.

The rearrangement links TRBV6-6 to TRBJ2-3; tentatively, D is TRBD1 (5 bases). The ends were cut back, 8 bases at V and 4 bases at J, with 19 bases in the middle. Germline V gene data show CDR1 as MNHNY and CDR2 as SVGAGI (reference sequence). The CDR3 extends over 15 amino acids. CDR3 in amino acids: CASGRIQGGSDTQYF. The CDR3 DNA sequence: TGTGCCAGCGGGCGCATCCAGGGCGGATCAGATACGCAGTATTTT.

The chain combines TRBV7-2 with TRBJ1-5; TRBD1 agrees at 7 bases. CDR1 and CDR2 (germline): SGHTA, FQGNSA. CDR3 length: 15 amino acids. The ends lost 5 bases at V and 3 bases at J; junction bases unmatched: 7. The CDR3 DNA sequence: TGTGCCAGCAGCGCCGGGACAGCTTACAATCAGCCCCAGCATTTT. Amino acid sequence: CASSAGTAYNQPQHF.

The J gene is TRBJ2-5, the V gene TRBV29-1; TRBD2 agrees at 10 bases. Germline lookup yields CDR1 SQVTM and CDR2 ANQGSEA. This CDR3 contains 16 residues. The V segment lost 4 bases and the J segment 5 bases; nucleotides outside the gene matches: 13. The CDR3 here is CSVVPQRGGLGETQYF. DNA of the CDR3: TGCAGCGTTGTCCCTCAGCGGGGGGGCCTAGGGGAGACCCAGTACTTC.

This rearrangement joins TRBV2 to TRBJ1-1, with D tentatively TRBD1 (6 bases). Trimming pared 5 bases from V and 0 bases from J, leaving 10 bases between. The CDR3 consists of 14 residues. Germline-derived CDR1 and CDR2 are SNHLY and FYNNEI. CDR3 coding DNA: TGTGCCAGCAGTCCACAGGGTATGAACACTGAAGCTTTCTTT. It is translated as CASSPQGMNTEAFF. Filled out from reference TRBV2 and TRBJ1-1, the complete variable domain reads EPEVTQTPSHQVTQMGQEVILRCVPISNHLYFYWYRQILGQKVEFLVSFYNNEISEKSEIFDDQFSVERPDGSNFTLKIRSTKLEDSAMYFCASSPQGMNTEAFFGQGTRLTVV.

The chain couples TRBV5-4 to TRBJ1-3; D gene ambiguous. V lost 5 bases, J lost 2 bases, and 14 bases lay in between. The CDR3 runs 15 residues. Germline assignment: CDR1 SGHNT and CDR2 YYREEE (reference sequence). This chain's CDR3 is CASSPGGGAGNTIYF. The CDR3 DNA follows: TGTGCCAGCAGTCCGGGTGGCGGAGCTGGAAACACCATATATTTT.

The chain carries TRBV29-1 and TRBJ2-2; D is undetermined. The germline V gene encodes CDR1 SQVTM and CDR2 ANQGSEA. This CDR3 contains 12 residues. The germline V and J ends were trimmed by 5 bases and 3 bases, with 7 bases remaining between them. The CDR3 reads CSVLSYTGELFF. In DNA, the CDR3 is TGCAGCGTTCTTAGTTACACCGGGGAGCTGTTTTTT.

The V gene is TRBV6-5, the J gene TRBJ1-2, with 10 bases identical to TRBD1. J was trimmed by 4 bases and V by 6 bases; bases with no gene match: 2. This CDR3 comprises 13 residues. The germline gives CDR1 MNHEY, CDR2 SVGAGI. The DNA for the CDR3 is TGTGCCAGCAGGAGACAGGGGGCCTATGGCTACACCTTC. Its translation is CASRRQGAYGYTF.

This clone appeared a few times. The chain couples TRBV7-2 to TRBJ2-3; D perhaps matches TRBD1 (6 bases). Trimming took off 5 bases at V and 2 bases at J, with 17 bases between the two ends. In germline, CDR1 is SGHTA, CDR2 FQGNSA. This CDR3 comprises 16 residues. CDR3 loop: CASSRRTVTITDTQYF. The CDR3 DNA sequence: TGTGCCAGCAGCCGGCGGACAGTAACGATCACAGATACGCAGTATTTT.

The rearrangement uses TRBV27 and TRBJ1-5; 7 bases line up with TRBD1. The trim removed 2 bases at V and 7 bases at J, leaving 11 bases unmatched. The germline gives CDR1 MNHEY, CDR2 SMNVEV (reference sequence). The CDR3 loop spans 16 amino acids. This CDR3 is CASSLAWTGRRQPQHF. The CDR3 nucleotides read TGTGCCAGCAGTTTAGCGTGGACAGGACGAAGACAGCCCCAGCATTTT.

This clone was seen a few times. This rearrangement joins TRBV6-5 to TRBJ2-1, with 8 bases lining up with TRBD1. The CDR3 contains 13 residues. Germline CDR1 MNHEY, CDR2 SVGAGI. Trimming cost V 6 bases and J 10 bases; bases outside gene matches: 8. The CDR3 DNA reads TGTGCCAGCAGCACTTCGGACAGGGTAGAGCAGTTCTTC. Translating gives CASSTSDRVEQFF.

The chain combines TRBV5-1 with TRBJ2-2; a possible D gene is TRBD1 (6 bases). The CDR3 runs to 14 residues. Germline V gene data show CDR1 as SGHRS and CDR2 as YFSETQ. Trimming stripped 6 bases from V and 1 base from J, with 10 bases between. In DNA, the CDR3 is TGCGCCAGCAAACGACAGGAGAACACCGGGGAGCTGTTTTTT. It encodes CASKRQENTGELFF. Full variable domain (missing parts from reference TRBV5-1 and TRBJ2-2): KAGVTQTPRYLIKTRGQQVTLSCSPISGHRSVSWYQQTPGQGLQFLFEYFSETQRNKGNFPGRFSGRQFSNSRSEMNVSTLELGDSALYLCASKRQENTGELFFGEGSRLTVL.

The table lists this clone with a few counts. The same CDR3 is also encoded by other DNA sequences in this sample. This chain joins TRBV4-1 and TRBJ2-1; D call uncertain. This CDR3 is 11 amino acids long. Germline lookup yields CDR1 MGHRA and CDR2 YSYEKL. V lost 0 bases and J 15 bases, leaving 9 bases between the germline ends. CDR3 nucleotide sequence: TGCGCCAGCAGCCAAGAGGTAGCTGTGTTCTTC. This translates into CASSQEVAVFF.

The CDR3 bases are TGTGCCAGCTCGGCCTCCGTAGGGAGGGAGCAGTACTTC. It yields the protein CASSASVGREQYF. V and J are TRBV27 and TRBJ2-7; D is perhaps TRBD2 (6 bases). CDR1 is MNHEY, CDR2 SMNVEV, per germline (reference sequence). The CDR3 totals 13 residues. Deletions cut 8 bases from V and 7 bases from J, with 18 bases between.

J is TRBJ2-1 and V is TRBV5-4; possibly TRBD2 for D (5 bases). The V and J ends lost 5 bases and 2 bases respectively, with 17 bases between them. The CDR3 contains 16 residues. From germline, CDR1 is SGHNT and CDR2 YYREEE (reference sequence). The CDR3 reads CASRYGVSGTYNEQFF. CDR3 DNA: TGTGCCAGCAGATACGGGGTCTCAGGAACCTACAATGAGCAGTTCTTC.

CDR3 DNA: TGTGCCAGCAGTTACTCGACAGCAACTAATGAAAAACTGTTTTTT. This encodes CASSYSTATNEKLFF. The chain joins TRBV6-5 to TRBJ1-4, with D perhaps matching TRBD1 (5 bases). This CDR3 contains 15 residues. Trimming left V 0 bases short and J 0 bases short, with 5 bases between. Germline CDR1 and CDR2: MNHEY and SVGAGI.

The chain is built from TRBV2 and TRBJ2-7; 7 positions agree with TRBD1. Germline CDR1 is SNHLY and CDR2 is FYNNEI. This CDR3 has 14 amino acids. The J segment lost 6 bases and the V segment lost 2 bases, leaving 7 bases of the junction unmatched. CDR3 sequence reads: CASSEWRQGGEQYF. Written as DNA, the CDR3 is TGTGCCAGCAGTGAATGGCGACAGGGCGGCGAGCAGTACTTC.

The chain carries TRBV28 and TRBJ1-5; tentative D call: TRBD1 (5 bases). V lost 7 bases to trimming and J lost 5 bases, with 15 bases between them. Germline CDR1 reads MDHEN; CDR2 reads SYDVKM. The CDR3 covers 14 residues. The CDR3 sequence is CASTEGILYQPQHF. CDR3 bases: TGTGCCAGCACGGAGGGGATCCTCTATCAGCCCCAGCATTTT.

This chain links TRBV5-4 with TRBJ1-1, with 7 bases aligning to TRBD1. Germline CDR1 reads SGHNT; CDR2 reads YYREEE (reference sequence). This CDR3 region has 15 residues. With 0 bases clipped from V and 1 base from J, the junction kept 3 bases outside the gene matches. CDR3 in DNA: TGTGCCAGCAGCTTGGTTGGGACAGCGAACACTGAAGCTTTCTTT. As protein: CASSLVGTANTEAFF.

The genes are TRBV19 and TRBJ1-2; D gene uncertain. The CDR3 runs 17 residues. Trimming stripped 5 bases from V and 0 bases from J, with 19 bases between. Germline CDR1 reads LNHDA; CDR2 reads SQIVND (reference sequence). The DNA for the CDR3 is TGTGCCAGTAGTCCACGGGGAGGCTCGAGAGCTAACTATGGCTACACCTTC. Translating it yields CASSPRGGSRANYGYTF.